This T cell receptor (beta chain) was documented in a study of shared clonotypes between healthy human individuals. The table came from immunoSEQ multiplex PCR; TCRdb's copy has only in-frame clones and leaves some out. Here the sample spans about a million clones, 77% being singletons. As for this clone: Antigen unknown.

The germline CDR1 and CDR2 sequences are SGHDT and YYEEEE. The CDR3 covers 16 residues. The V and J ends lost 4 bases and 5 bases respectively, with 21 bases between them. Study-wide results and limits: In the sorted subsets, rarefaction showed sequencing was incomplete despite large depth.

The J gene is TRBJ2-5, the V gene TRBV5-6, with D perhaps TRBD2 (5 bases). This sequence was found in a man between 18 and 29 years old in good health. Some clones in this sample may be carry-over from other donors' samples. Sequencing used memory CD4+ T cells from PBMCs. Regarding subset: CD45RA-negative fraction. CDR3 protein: CASSDMKVTGGETQYF. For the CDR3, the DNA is TGTGCCAGCAGCGATATGAAAGTGACCGGCGGGGAGACCCAGTACTTC.